The 15 T cell receptor beta chains below all came from one sample that was sequenced in a study of cytomegalovirus exposure and HLA in healthy donors. 60 Vbeta and 13 Jbeta primers were used in PCR. The protocol was immunoSEQ multiplex PCR, while the TCRdb copy is restricted to in-frame clones and leaves out a portion. The table includes under 150,000 clones, around four fifths detected once. The specimen sequenced was PBMCs. The receptors were gathered from a boy younger than 18 in good health and CMV-seronegative.

The rearrangement joins TRBV12-5 to TRBJ1-2; D gene ambiguous. V shed 0 bases and J shed 0 bases, with 11 bases lying between them. This CDR3 has 16 amino acids. Germline V lookup: CDR1 LGHNT, CDR2 FRNRAP. The CDR3 spells CASGLVLNSPNYGYTF. The CDR3 nucleotides are TGTGCTAGTGGTTTGGTACTTAACAGTCCTAACTATGGCTACACCTTC.

The rearrangement joins TRBV2 to TRBJ2-1; 11 bases line up with TRBD2. The CDR3 has 15 residues. Trimming removed 8 bases from V and 5 bases from J; junction bases left unmatched: 8. Germline CDR1 is SNHLY and CDR2 is FYNNEI. CDR3 bases: TGTGCCAGCGGCCTGGGACTAGCGGACAACAATGAGCAGTTCTTC. Its protein product is CASGLGLADNNEQFF.

The chain uses TRBV30 and TRBJ1-4; possible D gene TRBD1, 5 bases. Between the trimmed V and J ends, which lost 8 bases and 7 bases, there was a span of 14 bases. Germline-derived CDR1 and CDR2 are GTSNPN and SVGIG (reference sequence). The CDR3 sequence is 12 residues long. In DNA, the CDR3 is TGTGCCGGGGGGGTAATCGGTGAAAAACTGTTTTTT. Translation: CAGGVIGEKLFF. Supplemented by reference TRBV30 and TRBJ1-4, the full variable domain reads SQTIHQWPATLVQPVGSPLSLECTVEGTSNPNLYWYRQAAGRGLQLLFYSVGIGQISSEVPQNLSASRPQDRQFILSSKKLLLSDSGFYLCAGGVIGEKLFFGSGTQLSVL.

This chain joins TRBV25-1 and TRBJ2-2; D call uncertain. This CDR3 is 12 amino acids long. With 1 base removed from V and 7 bases from J, the gap between germline ends came to 4 bases. Looked up from germline, CDR1 is MGHDK and CDR2 is SYGVNS. This CDR3 reads CASSESIGELFF. In DNA form, the CDR3 reads TGTGCCAGCAGTGAATCAATCGGGGAGCTGTTTTTT.

The chain joins TRBV9 to TRBJ2-3; 8 nucleotides agree with TRBD1. Germline values: CDR1 SGDLS, CDR2 YYNGEE. The CDR3 length is 15 residues. The ends lost 3 bases at V and 2 bases at J; junction bases unmatched: 5. This chain's CDR3 is CASSDGQGDTDTQYF. The CDR3 nucleotides are TGTGCCAGCAGCGACGGACAGGGTGACACAGATACGCAGTATTTT.

This clone was seen more than once but under ten times. This chain links TRBV14 with TRBJ1-2, with D perhaps TRBD1 (5 bases). CDR3 size: 13 residues. Germline-derived CDR1 and CDR2 are SGHDN and FVKESK. V was cut by 3 bases and J by 4 bases, with 9 bases left in between. CDR3 nucleotide sequence: TGTGCCAGCAGCCAGACAGAGCTCTATGGCTACACCTTC. It specifies CASSQTELYGYTF.

The genes are TRBV30 and TRBJ2-7; 8 nucleotides line up with TRBD1. The CDR3 extends over 16 amino acids. V lost 3 bases and J lost 3; bases outside the gene matches: 13. Looked up from germline, CDR1 is GTSNPN and CDR2 is SVGIG (reference sequence). The CDR3 protein is CAWSHRQGPLDYEQYF. The CDR3 nucleotides are TGTGCCTGGAGCCACAGACAGGGGCCTTTAGACTACGAGCAGTACTTC. The whole variable domain, filled in from reference TRBV30 and TRBJ2-7, reads SQTIHQWPATLVQPVGSPLSLECTVEGTSNPNLYWYRQAAGRGLQLLFYSVGIGQISSEVPQNLSASRPQDRQFILSSKKLLLSDSGFYLCAWSHRQGPLDYEQYFGPGTRLTVT.

The table lists this clone with a count of one. The J gene is TRBJ2-7, the V gene TRBV27; 11 bases are shared with TRBD2. This CDR3 is 16 amino acids long. After removal of 6 bases from V and 7 bases from J, the junction contained 14 bases not matched to a gene. Germline V gives CDR1 MNHEY, CDR2 SMNVEV (reference sequence). The DNA for the CDR3 is TGTGCCAGCAGCCAGTGGGTAGCGGGAGGGCCGGATGAGCAGTACTTC. It is translated as CASSQWVAGGPDEQYF.

The V call is TRBV14, the J call TRBJ1-1; no firm D call. CDR3 length: 13 residues. Trimming stripped 4 bases from V and 7 bases from J, with 13 bases between. Germline CDR1 and CDR2: SGHDN and FVKESK. As DNA, the CDR3 is TGTGCCAGCAGCCCGATGGCGGGGTTTGAAGCTTTCTTT. It encodes CASSPMAGFEAFF. The full variable domain, in which reference TRBV14 and TRBJ1-1 provide the parts outside the CDR3, is EAGVTQFPSHSVIEKGQTVTLRCDPISGHDNLYWYRRVMGKEIKFLLHFVKESKQDESGMPNNRFLAERTGGTYSTLKVQPAELEDSGVYFCASSPMAGFEAFFGQGTRLTVV.

This sequence joins TRBV7-9 and TRBJ2-2, with D unresolved. This CDR3 is 15 amino acids long. The germline V and J ends were trimmed by 5 bases and 1 base, with 11 bases remaining between them. The germline V gene has CDR1 SEHNR and CDR2 FQNEAQ (reference sequence). DNA of the CDR3: TGTGCCAGCAGCCATATCGGCGGGAACACCGGGGAGCTGTTTTTT. It is translated as CASSHIGGNTGELFF.

This chain joins TRBV5-1 and TRBJ2-6; 8 nucleotides agree with TRBD1. CDR1 is SGHRS and CDR2 is YFSETQ in the germline V gene. Losses at the gene ends were 4 bases for V and 2 bases for J; bases not matched to a gene: 2. The CDR3 extends over 15 amino acids. CDR3: CASSGQGAGANVLTF. DNA for the CDR3: TGCGCCAGCAGCGGACAGGGAGCTGGGGCCAACGTCCTGACTTTC.

This clone was counted once. The rearrangement joins TRBV11-3 to TRBJ2-1; TRBD1 might be the D (5 bases). The V and J ends lost 0 bases and 5 bases respectively, with 17 bases between them. Germline CDR1 is SGHNT and CDR2 is YENEEA. The CDR3 is 17 residues long. In DNA form, the CDR3 reads TGTGCCAGCAGCTTAGAAGGGTCAGGGCTAAACCACAATGAGCAGTTCTTC. Protein sequence: CASSLEGSGLNHNEQFF.

This clone appeared a single time. The chain links TRBV11-3 to TRBJ1-3, with 12 bases aligning to TRBD1. CDR3 length: 16 residues. Germline values: CDR1 SGHNT, CDR2 YENEEA. The J segment lost 2 bases and the V segment lost 7 bases, leaving 6 bases of the junction unmatched. As DNA, the CDR3 is TGTGCCAGCACCACCGGGACAGGGGGCACTGGAAACACCATATATTTT. This sequence encodes CASTTGTGGTGNTIYF.

This clone has more than one count but fewer than ten. This chain joins TRBV4-1 and TRBJ2-2, with 9 bases matching TRBD2. Trimming cost V 0 bases and J 2 bases; bases outside gene matches: 4. CDR1 is MGHRA and CDR2 is YSYEKL in the germline V gene. The CDR3 is made up of 17 amino acids. The CDR3 region has the DNA TGCGCCAGCAGCCAAGATACAGCGGGAGGCAACACCGGGGAGCTGTTTTTT. This sequence encodes CASSQDTAGGNTGELFF.

The rearrangement links TRBV11-2 to TRBJ1-2, with 7 bases that match TRBD1. The trim removed 4 bases at V and 5 bases at J, leaving 4 bases unmatched. CDR3 size: 13 residues. Germline V gives CDR1 SGHAT, CDR2 FQNNGV. The CDR3 loop is CASSSTGRYGYTF. For the CDR3, the DNA is TGTGCCAGCAGCTCGACAGGGAGGTATGGCTACACCTTC. Drawing the rest from reference TRBV11-2 and TRBJ1-2, the complete variable domain is EAGVAQSPRYKIIEKRQSVAFWCNPISGHATLYWYQQILGQGPKLLIQFQNNGVVDDSQLPKDRFSAERLKGVDSTLKIQPAKLEDSAVYLCASSSTGRYGYTFGSGTRLTVV.